The sequence of this T cell receptor (beta chain) was determined in a study of tumor-infiltrating lymphocytes in primary liver carcinoma. Looking at the study overall: Every sample contained roughly 3.5 to 8 million productive TCRbeta reads, and these numbers were similar from one tissue type to another.

RNA and DNA were co-extracted from approximately 20-30 mg of unsorted bulk tissue. Donors underwent surgery for histopathologically diagnosed primary liver carcinoma. Findings of the study overall: Only about 7.5-25% of top clones appeared in all five tumor regions.

A note on this clonotype: As yet, its antigen is unknown. The CDR3 carries no conserved terminal phenylalanine or tryptophan, so it likely arises from a read error. The limits of the CDR3 on the DNA are not certain, so only TCRdb's listed CDR3 is given.

TCR beta cDNA was prepared out of 450 to 500 ng total RNA by means of a constant-region primer. Library construction for TCR beta comprised three nested multiplex PCR rounds performed with slightly modified ARM-PCR. For approximately 10 cycles apiece, the opening two PCR rounds ran with TRBV1-TRBV30 forward primers and a C-beta reverse primer. TCRdb passed the multiplex PCR reads through MiXCR, listing each CDR3 protein once. This table holds 90,000 to 140,000 distinct CDR3 sequences, roughly 80% found once. CDR1 SQVTM and CDR2 ANQGSEA come from the germline V gene. Including both end residues, the CDR3 is 15 amino acids long.

The sequencing input was liver tumor tissue from sampling region 3. This sample's subset: tumor region T3, left-lateral pole. This chain joins TRBV29-1 and TRBJ2-5; TRBD1 reflects the table's D call only, with no check against the DNA. The receptor was derived from a man aged 40-55 years with primary liver carcinoma and hepatitis B virus infection. The CDR3 here is CSVEGDRGRAETQNL.